This TCR beta chain was documented in a study of blood T cell repertoires in COVID-19 (dated by TCRdb to the early 2020s). Describing the broader study: Samples from collaborators originated in the United States, Italy and Spain and spanned both the acute and convalescent phases of COVID-19. The sample metadata nearly always contained a de-identified subject ID, COVID-19 status, age in years and sex. The material from the prospective study consisted of cDNA or gDNA derived from T cells, B-cell-depleted T cells, or PBMCs. Samples were obtained from the ongoing ImmuneRACE study (first 160 participants) and from roughly 1,300 subjects provided by 6 global collaborators. Subjects who had been exposed to COVID-19, were actively infected with it, or had recovered from it provided the deeply sampled blood TCRbeta repertoires that made up the dataset. Where available, HLA class I and class II types were taken from metadata supplied by the sample provider and were not determined by assay-based typing. The repertoires were released in a freely available public database meant as a resource for research on the immune response to SARS-CoV-2. Broader findings and caveats from the paper: The quantity of clinical and demographic metadata differed by source and by participant and was supplied without curation.

With respect to this clone: No cognate antigen has been identified for it. One base away there is no much larger clone; base qualities are not given.

Taken from the germline V gene (reference sequence), the CDR1 and CDR2 loops are MNHEY and SMNVEV. Trimmed from V: 5 bases; trimmed from J: 4 bases; junction bases lacking a gene match: 7. From its cysteine to its phenylalanine, the CDR3 spans 15 amino acids. Only the CDR3 DNA is retained, 45 bases long and in frame from the first base. TCRbeta CDR3 regions were amplified from genomic DNA by means of the immunoSEQ Assay, a bias-controlled multiplex PCR. Per the original workflow: Nucleated cell counts per sample were estimated from amplification of reference gene primers within the assay. Sequence reads were collapsed and filtered to measure the absolute abundance of every unique TCRbeta CDR3 rearrangement. For each sample, productive Simpson clonality was calculated as the square root of Simpson's diversity index across productive rearrangements. TCRdb obtained this table from immuneACCESS and retained in-frame rearrangements with V and J assigned. These tables miss some clones; where compared with another copy, unresolved V genes account for less than half of the shortfall, and the remainder is unexplained. That table gives V, J and clone size, and the DNA gave D and trimming. Here the sample has 300,000 to 400,000 clones; approximately 85% occur a single time. The biggest ten clones account for around 6.9% of the sample.

Collaborating institutions collected whole blood in K2EDTA tubes following their own protocols. For TCRbeta analysis, collaborators shipped samples in one of three forms: frozen whole blood, isolated PBMCs, or DNA extracted from either of those sample types. The chain employs TRBV27 and TRBJ2-7, and 11 junction bases match TRBD1. This receptor was taken from a human donor in a cohort sampled during active COVID-19. The specimen sequenced was peripheral blood. Read as DNA, the sequence is TGTGCCAGCAGTCCATGGACAGGGGGCTCGTACGAGCAGTACTTC. This yields the protein CASSPWTGGSYEQYF.